The clone carrying this T cell receptor (beta chain) was observed once. Its antigen is unknown. This entry is derived from a study of T cell responses to AZD1222 COVID-19 vaccine. The study, taken as a whole, reports: The study found vaccine-associated CD4 TCRs spanning spike, dominant at 160-218 and 743-854.

Germline V gene lookup returns CDR1 GTSNPN and CDR2 SVGIG (reference sequence). The CDR3 is made up of 15 amino acids. V shed 1 base and J shed 2 bases, with 15 bases lying between them. Sequenced by immunoSEQ multiplex PCR; TCRdb stores in-frame clones only, minus some. The sample lists some 110,000 clones; 88% were seen once. This receptor was identified in an adult who received the AZD1222 COVID-19 vaccine. The J gene is TRBJ2-7, the V gene TRBV30; D may be TRBD1 (5 bases). The material was peripheral blood, obtained 28 days after the second AZD1222 dose. The CDR3: CAWSGDSKGAYEQYF. The CDR3, as DNA: TGTGCCTGGAGTGGAGACTCAAAAGGGGCCTACGAGCAGTACTTC.